This T cell receptor beta chain stems from a study of regulatory T cells in long-lasting Graves disease (dated by TCRdb to about 2021). In terms of the full investigation: In the newly diagnosed Graves' disease group, patients had been taking antithyroid drugs for less than 3 months. This study used TCR sequencing and RNA sequencing of peripheral blood to compare persistent Graves' disease patients against newly diagnosed Graves' disease patients. The study took place in China and was registered as a clinical trial. TCR sequencing covered approximately 13 persistent and approximately 20 newly diagnosed Graves' disease patients, 33 samples in total.

This clonotype has at least ten counts. Its target antigen remains unknown. No base qualities exist here, and no much larger clone lies one base off it. The time point label on this specimen signifies: newly diagnosed GD, antithyroid drugs for less than 3 months. For both TCR sequencing and RNA sequencing, RNA was extracted from PBMCs in TRIzol. The diagnosis of Graves' disease was made according to American Thyroid Association guidelines. Patients for the study were recruited at an endocrinology department in Xi'an, China. From each patient, around 9 milliliters of peripheral blood was collected into an EDTA anticoagulant tube. Ficoll Paque Plus density gradient separation was used to isolate PBMCs, and no additional T cell sorting was done. An Agilent 2100 Bioanalyzer and agarose gel were used to assess RNA quality, and a NanoDrop 2000 was used to measure RNA concentration. The CDR3 runs 11 amino acids, cysteine and phenylalanine included. Left in the record is the CDR3 DNA by itself, 33 bases read in frame from the first base. The germline ends are 5 bases apart after V is trimmed by 2 bases and J by 3 bases. The germline V gene encodes CDR1 DFQATT and CDR2 SNEGSKA (reference sequence).

Results and caveats for the whole study, not just this receptor: The small sample size was acknowledged by the authors as a limitation that may reduce accuracy. Lower TCR Shannon entropy and fewer highly expanded clones were observed in persistent Graves' disease patients than in newly diagnosed patients, which suggested clonal expansion. Persistent patients shared more public clonotypes among themselves (2,741) than newly diagnosed patients did (approximately 870). Sequencing and analysis were restricted to the TCR beta chain. Peripheral blood alone was examined, since thyroid tissue, which constituted the primary lesion, could not be accessed. Preferential use of TRBV28, TRBJ1-2 and TRBJ2-5 was observed in persistent disease, whereas TRBV20-1 and TRBJ2-1 were favored in newly diagnosed disease.

The library was made by multiplex PCR. The instrument given in TCRdb is Illumina HiSeq 4000. To build TCR beta libraries, CDR3 regions were amplified by Arm-PCR using iRepertoire HTBI primers. Before sequencing, the PCR products underwent gel purification. The study's own analysis went as follows. Across samples, around 62 TRBV and 14 TRBJ segments were identified and used for gene usage analysis of CDR3 amino acid clonotypes. COPE and FqMerger were used to merge the filtered high-quality paired reads into contigs. BLAST was used to align contigs to IMGT TRBV, TRBD and TRBJ reference genes, and CDR3 was defined according to IMGT. Clonotypes above 0.1% frequency were classified as highly expanded clones. Repertoire diversity was measured by Shannon entropy, and V-J evenness by the Gini coefficient. A clonotype was considered public if more than one individual shared it. TCRdb trimmed the raw reads at Q25, called clones with MiXCR and kept productive beta chains. Every CDR3 protein is listed once, alongside the most common genes and DNA of its rows. It is TCRdb's table, rather than the study itself, that gives the V and J calls and clone size. A total of 350,000 to 400,000 distinct CDR3 sequences appear in this sample, around 15% of them only once. Around 20% of the sample is taken by the ten largest.

These same records also appear under a second study, on T cells in Graves' hyperthyroidism and ophthalmopathy. From the second report: Stable Graves' hyperthyroidism was defined as no progression to ophthalmopathy during 18 months of follow-up. Hyperthyroidism patients were newly diagnosed, with disease duration under 2 months, and aged 18 to 65 years. Patients with uncontrolled infections, other autoimmune diseases, pregnancy or lactation were excluded. Diagnoses relied on clinical symptoms, serum thyroxine and TRAb, thyroid ultrasound and orbital computed tomography. The first round of RT-PCR for the TCR CDR3 was performed with the HTBI primer set and the Qiagen OneStep RT-PCR kit. Most expanded thyroid clonotypes (frequency above 0.001) were also found in blood, which suggests that blood repertoires may mirror thyroid immune responses. A model built on a 13 V-J signature distinguished ophthalmopathy from stable hyperthyroidism, reaching roughly 88% sensitivity and about 81% specificity in cross-validation and 80%/75% in testing. In validation, progression to ophthalmopathy was predicted by the model with 70.59% sensitivity and 72% to 85% specificity, a median of about 6.4 months before onset. To identify TCR V-J signatures that set the groups apart, the researchers used a discovery cohort of 100 or so patients, made up of approximately 43 with Graves' ophthalmopathy and about 55 with stable Graves' hyperthyroidism. An independent validation cohort of around 19 hyperthyroidism patients and over 15 patients who later progressed to ophthalmopathy tested prospective prediction of ophthalmopathy. For training and testing, the 80 to 100 patients in the discovery cohort were randomly divided in a 7:3 ratio. Thyroid tissue and blood T-cell repertoires from about six Graves' hyperthyroidism patients were also compared in the study. After blood sampling, hyperthyroidism patients were treated with methimazole at a starting dose of 30 mg daily, and ophthalmopathy patients were treated with high-dose intravenous methylprednisolone. Libraries were constructed in a second round of multiplex PCR, after which size selection and purification were performed. Sequencing of the libraries was done on an Illumina HiSeq2000 using paired-end 100 bp reads. Raw data were processed with SOAPnuke, discarding reads with adapters, uncalled bases, mean Phred below 15, or no exact constant-primer or identifier match. High-quality paired reads were merged with COPE v1.2.5, and unique nucleotide sequences were defined as clonotypes. MiTCR v1.1 was used to align the clonotypes against IMGT TRBV, TRBD and TRBJ reference segments. The analysis included only V-J combinations with a frequency above 0.0001, which together covered 99% to 99.2% of the repertoires. The TCS score was defined as F50 (clonal expansion) divided by E x V (chaos), with BLOSUM62-based TCRdist calculated between CDR3 peptides within each V-J. Welch's t-statistics and random forest reduced fewer than 550 V-J features to under 15, which were used in a naive Bayes classifier (R e1071). No statistical method was used to fix the sample size in advance, and group allocation was not hidden from the investigators. The paper describes TCR Vbeta CDR3 sequencing of 140 or so peripheral blood samples, made up of roughly 45 ophthalmopathy patients, approximately 76 hyperthyroidism patients and 17 progressor patients.

This chain is built from TRBV20-1 and TRBJ2-7; no D gene is confidently identified. This TCR was recovered from a young woman with Graves disease. Donor details come from another sample of the same person, matched by shared clones. The material sequenced was peripheral blood mononuclear cells (PBMCs), taken at new diagnosis, from a patient treated with antithyroid drugs. The nucleotide sequence is TGCAGTGCTAGACTTATCTACGAGCAGTACTTC. Its protein product is CSARLIYEQYF.